These 24 T cell receptor beta chains came from one sample sequenced in a study of human T cells and chemical hapten exposure. Time point reported: patch test 1, 2 weeks after DPC sensitization. As for treatment: therapeutic diphenylcyclopropenone sensitization with weekly scalp DPC. TCRdb analysed the RACE reads with MiXCR anew, one entry per CDR3 protein. Here the sample spans around 120,000 distinct CDR3 sequences, roughly an eighth being singletons. The sequenced sample was whole blood, obtained in connection with sensitization to the hapten diphenylcyclopropenone (DPC). All receptors derive from a woman in her forties or fifties with alopecia areata. Some clones in this sample may be carry-over from other donors' samples.

This clonotype was picked up a small number of times. V is TRBV7-2 and J is TRBJ1-1, with D perhaps TRBD1 (6 bases). The V gene lost 1 base and the J gene lost 1 base, with 10 bases spanning the gap. CDR1 is SGHTA, CDR2 FQGNSA, per germline. The CDR3 runs 15 residues. The CDR3 region is CASSLVTGTNTEAFF. The CDR3 DNA is TGTGCCAGCAGCTTAGTGACAGGCACGAACACTGAAGCTTTCTTT. The whole variable domain, remainder taken from reference TRBV7-2 and TRBJ1-1, is GAGVSQSPSNKVTEKGKDVELRCDPISGHTALYWYRQSLGQGLEFLIYFQGNSAPDKSGLPSDRFSAERTGGSVSTLTIQRTQQEDSAVYLCASSLVTGTNTEAFFGQGTRLTVV.

This chain joins TRBV4-2 and TRBJ2-3, with D unresolved. The V end lost 4 bases, the J end lost 6 bases, and 8 bases lay between the germline ends. This CDR3 contains 12 residues. The V gene's germline CDR1 is LGHNA and CDR2 YNFKEQ. The CDR3 bases are TGTGCCAGCAGCCCGCGTGAGGATACGCAGTATTTT. It translates to CASSPREDTQYF.

This clonotype occurred many times. The chain employs TRBV5-4 and TRBJ1-1; no reliable D call. The V gene lost 4 bases and the J gene lost 1 base, with 8 bases spanning the gap. The CDR3 is made up of 13 amino acids. CDR1 and CDR2 (germline): SGHNT, YYREEE (reference sequence). This chain's CDR3 is CASSPDKNTEAFF. The CDR3 coding sequence is TGTGCCAGCAGCCCCGACAAGAACACTGAAGCTTTCTTT. Filled out from reference TRBV5-4 and TRBJ1-1, the complete variable domain reads ETGVTQSPTHLIKTRGQQVTLRCSSQSGHNTVSWYQQALGQGPQFIFQYYREEENGRGNFPPRFSGLQFPNYSSELNVNALELDDSALYLCASSPDKNTEAFFGQGTRLTVV.

This clonotype was observed a handful of times. CDR3 protein: CASSLHGGNTIYF. The DNA for the CDR3 is TGTGCCAGCAGTTTACATGGAGGAAACACCATATATTTT. The chain joins TRBV28 to TRBJ1-3; D unresolved. CDR3 length equals 13 residues. Germline V gives CDR1 MDHEN, CDR2 SYDVKM. Trimming left V 2 bases short and J 4 bases short, with 6 bases between.

This clonotype occurred many times. The chain links TRBV5-1 to TRBJ1-1; D unclear. CDR3 length: 13 amino acids. The germline V gene encodes CDR1 SGHRS and CDR2 YFSETQ. V was trimmed by 4 bases and J by 1 base, leaving 8 bases between them. The CDR3: CASSMQENTEAFF. The DNA of the CDR3 is TGCGCCAGCAGCATGCAGGAGAACACTGAAGCTTTCTTT. Full variable domain (rest looked up from reference TRBV5-1 and TRBJ1-1): KAGVTQTPRYLIKTRGQQVTLSCSPISGHRSVSWYQQTPGQGLQFLFEYFSETQRNKGNFPGRFSGRQFSNSRSEMNVSTLELGDSALYLCASSMQENTEAFFGQGTRLTVV.

This clonotype was counted ten times or more. The gene calls are TRBV6-2 or TRBV6-3 and TRBJ1-1; D call uncertain. This CDR3 is built from 14 residues. Trimming stripped 7 bases from V and 6 bases from J, with 18 bases between. Germline values: CDR1 MNHEY, CDR2 SVGEGT. CDR3 amino acids: CASTQAVLPSEAFF. The CDR3 nucleotides are TGTGCCAGCACGCAGGCAGTCCTTCCCTCTGAAGCTTTCTTT.

The sample holds a few counts of this clonotype. The chain is built from TRBV4-1 and TRBJ2-1; the D is unclear. Trimming took 2 bases from V and 10 from J, leaving 12 bases between them. Germline V lookup: CDR1 MGHRA, CDR2 YSYEKL. There are 13 residues in the CDR3. The CDR3 sequence: CASSQTPPKEQFF. The CDR3, as DNA: TGCGCCAGCAGCCAAACCCCGCCTAAGGAGCAGTTCTTC.

The gene calls are TRBV6-6 and TRBJ2-7; tentatively, D is TRBD1 (6 bases). The CDR3 is 13 amino acids. V was shortened by 6 bases and J by 0 bases, with 9 bases between the two germline ends. Per germline, CDR1 MNHNY and CDR2 SVGAGI (reference sequence). CDR3 DNA: TGTGCCAGCAGGCAGGACAGCTCCTACGAGCAGTACTTC. The encoded protein is CASRQDSSYEQYF.

The chain joins TRBV11-1 to TRBJ2-7; 8 bases align to TRBD1. This CDR3 comprises 14 residues. Germline V lookup: CDR1 SGHAT, CDR2 FQDESV (reference sequence). J gave up 4 bases and V 5 bases, and 7 bases lay outside the gene matches. The CDR3 protein is CASSGRDRIYEQYF. In DNA, the CDR3 is TGTGCCAGCAGCGGTCGGGACAGGATTTACGAGCAGTACTTC. The full variable domain, with the rest looked up from reference TRBV11-1 and TRBJ2-7, is EAEVAQSPRYKITEKSQAVAFWCDPISGHATLYWYRQILGQGPELLVQFQDESVVDDSQLPKDRFSAERLKGVDSTLKIQPAELGDSAMYLCASSGRDRIYEQYFGPGTRLTVT.

In its sample, this clonotype was seen many times. The genes are TRBV20-1 and TRBJ2-1, with 11 bases matching TRBD2. The CDR3 length is 13 residues. Germline CDR1 reads DFQATT; CDR2 reads SNEGSKA (reference sequence). The V gene end was trimmed by 6 bases and the J gene end by 10 bases; junction bases not matched to a gene: 8. Here the CDR3 reads CSARLAGSREQFF. As DNA, the CDR3 is TGCAGTGCCAGACTAGCGGGATCGCGCGAGCAGTTCTTC.

This clonotype was picked up a small number of times. This chain joins TRBV9 and TRBJ2-5; 8 bases line up with TRBD1. Germline CDR1 SGDLS, CDR2 YYNGEE. This CDR3 is 14 amino acids long. The ends lost 0 bases at V and 5 bases at J; junction bases unmatched: 3. This CDR3 reads CASSVAHRGETQYF. The CDR3 bases are TGTGCCAGCAGCGTAGCCCACAGGGGGGAGACCCAGTACTTC.

This chain connects TRBV7-2 to TRBJ1-6; no clear D gene. CDR3 size: 15 residues. Germline V CDR1 and CDR2: SGHTA, FQGNSA. V lost 7 bases to trimming and J lost 10 bases, with 20 bases between them. CDR3 residues: CASTPGRQRASPLHF. The CDR3 nucleotides are TGTGCCAGCACCCCTGGGCGGCAGAGAGCCTCACCCCTCCACTTT.

This clonotype was counted a few times. This rearrangement joins TRBV6-5 to TRBJ2-3; D may correspond to TRBD1 or TRBD2 (7 bases each). The CDR3 has 16 residues. V shed 8 bases and J shed 4 bases, with 22 bases lying between them. CDR1 and CDR2 (germline): MNHEY, SVGAGI. CDR3 bases: TGTGCCAGCGGCCACCCAGGGGGAGGGCCATCAGATACGCAGTATTTT. Its protein product is CASGHPGGGPSDTQYF.

The gene calls are TRBV27 and TRBJ2-7; TRBD2 agrees at 12 bases. The V segment lost 5 bases and the J segment 2 bases; nucleotides outside the gene matches: 7. In germline, CDR1 is MNHEY, CDR2 SMNVEV (reference sequence). The CDR3 sequence is 16 residues long. The CDR3 bases are TGTGCCAGCAGTGCCCGGCCTAGCGGGGGGGCCTACGAGCAGTACTTC. This gives the protein CASSARPSGGAYEQYF.

This clonotype has a count of ten or more. The genes are TRBV6-5 and TRBJ2-4, with D perhaps matching TRBD1 (5 bases). The CDR3 contains 14 residues. The V end was cut by 6 bases, the J end by 1 base, with 10 bases between. From germline, CDR1 is MNHEY and CDR2 SVGAGI. CDR3 amino acids: CASRDPGAKNIQYF. The CDR3, as DNA: TGTGCCAGCAGAGACCCAGGGGCCAAAAACATTCAGTACTTC.

This clonotype was picked up many times. The rearrangement joins TRBV7-6 to TRBJ2-1; D may be TRBD2 (5 bases). Trimming took 3 bases from V and 3 from J, leaving 18 bases between them. Germline-derived CDR1 and CDR2 are SGHVS and FNYEAQ. CDR3 length equals 17 residues. The CDR3 coding sequence is TGTGCCAGCAGCTTTCTACCGGGGAATGAGGGCTACAATGAGCAGTTCTTC. As protein: CASSFLPGNEGYNEQFF.

The gene calls are TRBV28 and TRBJ1-6, with a tentative D call TRBD1 (5 bases). CDR1 and CDR2 (germline): MDHEN, SYDVKM. The V gene lost 3 bases and the J gene lost 2 bases, with 8 bases spanning the gap. CDR3 length equals 15 residues. The CDR3 sequence: CASSFATAYNSPLHF. CDR3 bases: TGTGCCAGCAGTTTCGCGACAGCCTATAATTCACCCCTCCACTTT.

There are a few counts of this clonotype. The chain recombines TRBV10-3 with TRBJ2-1; D might be TRBD1 or TRBD2, each matching 5 bases. Germline CDR1 ENHRY, CDR2 SYGVKD. The CDR3 totals 14 residues. V lost 11 bases, J lost 0 bases, and 14 bases lay in between. The CDR3 DNA follows: TGTGCCCACGGGGCGGGCATCTCCTACAATGAGCAGTTCTTC. Residues: CAHGAGISYNEQFF.

The V gene is TRBV18, the J gene TRBJ1-1, with a weak D call TRBD1 (5 bases). The CDR3 has 15 residues. V was trimmed by 1 base and J by 4 bases, leaving 13 bases between them. The V gene's germline CDR1 is KGHSH and CDR2 LQKENI. The CDR3 DNA follows: TGTGCCAGCTCACCACAGGGGCGCGGGGGCACTGAAGCTTTCTTT. Translating gives CASSPQGRGGTEAFF.

In this sample, this clonotype turned up many times. The chain joins TRBV5-4 to TRBJ2-1; 7 bases line up with TRBD2. From germline, CDR1 is SGHNT and CDR2 YYREEE (reference sequence). J gave up 7 bases and V 0 bases, and 4 bases lay outside the gene matches. This CDR3 has 14 residues. As DNA, the CDR3 is TGTGCCAGCAGCTTGGGACTAGCACTAAATGAGCAGTTCTTC. Its translation: CASSLGLALNEQFF.

This clonotype occurred many times. The chain is built from TRBV9 and TRBJ2-6, with D unclear. The CDR3 consists of 16 residues. Germline lookup yields CDR1 SGDLS and CDR2 YYNGEE. The V end was cut by 0 bases, the J end by 2 bases, with 9 bases between. As DNA, the CDR3 is TGTGCCAGCAGCGTAGCTCTGGGGACTGGGGCCAACGTCCTGACTTTC. This sequence encodes CASSVALGTGANVLTF.

V gene TRBV5-1 combines with J gene TRBJ2-3; D unresolved. Germline-derived CDR1 and CDR2 are SGHRS and YFSETQ. V was trimmed by 4 bases and J by 0 bases, leaving 9 bases between them. The CDR3 is made up of 14 amino acids. CDR3: CASSPPLSTDTQYF. The DNA of the CDR3 is TGCGCCAGCAGCCCACCCCTTAGCACAGATACGCAGTATTTT.

This chain connects TRBV4-1 to TRBJ1-4, with D uncertain. CDR1 is MGHRA, CDR2 YSYEKL, per germline. This CDR3 has 15 amino acids. Trimming left V 3 bases short and J 6 bases short, with 14 bases between. CDR3 bases: TGCGCCAGCAGCCACGGGGAGTCGAAGGATGAAAAACTGTTTTTT. Amino acid sequence: CASSHGESKDEKLFF.

This clonotype appeared a few times. V gene TRBV5-4 combines with J gene TRBJ2-1; tentatively, D is TRBD1 (5 bases). The germline V gene encodes CDR1 SGHNT and CDR2 YYREEE (reference sequence). V was trimmed by 1 base and J by 0 bases, leaving 11 bases between them. The CDR3 sequence is 16 residues long. The CDR3 DNA reads TGTGCCAGCAGCTTGTTAACAGGTAGCTCCTACAATGAGCAGTTCTTC. Translating it yields CASSLLTGSSYNEQFF.